This T cell receptor (beta chain) emerged from a study of early T cells in non-severe SARS-CoV-2 infection. TCRdb called the 5' RACE reads again in MiXCR, with one record for every CDR3 protein. Of 55,000 to 70,000 distinct CDR3 sequences in the sample, 10% were seen once. Germline CDR1 LGHDT, CDR2 YNNKEL (reference sequence). J lost 1 base, V lost 4 bases, and 3 bases had no gene match. The length of the CDR3 is 14 residues. This clonotype showed up many times. Input material: whole blood. The sequence came from an adult who was a healthcare worker with PCR-confirmed SARS-CoV-2 infection or an uninfected control (not recorded which). This chain links TRBV3-1 with TRBJ1-1; 7 bases map to TRBD1. DNA for the CDR3: TGTGCCAGCAGCCGTGGGACAGCGAACACTGAAGCTTTCTTT. Encoded protein: CASSRGTANTEAFF.